Shown below are 23 T cell receptor beta chains from a single sample sequenced in a study of blood T cell repertoires in COVID-19. Data came from immunoSEQ multiplex PCR; TCRdb stores just in-frame clones and leaves some out. The sample contains 500,000 to 600,000 clones, about 89% of which appear only once. Sequencing input: peripheral blood. The origin of the receptors is a woman aged 45 to 65 with COVID-19, enrolled during active disease.

Remarks on this clone: The sample holds other DNA sequences that translate to the same CDR3. The gene calls are TRBV5-4 and TRBJ2-7, with TRBD1 matching 8 bases. Looked up from germline, CDR1 is SGHNT and CDR2 is YYREEE (reference sequence). The CDR3 length is 15 residues. V lost 2 bases, J lost 2 bases, and 6 bases stayed unmatched. CDR3 residues: CASSFGGQGAYEQYF. As DNA, the CDR3 is TGTGCCAGCAGCTTCGGCGGACAGGGTGCCTACGAGCAGTACTTC.

The CDR3 DNA reads TGCGCCAGCAGTTCCGGGGGTCCTTCCTACGAGCAGTACTTC. Protein: CASSSGGPSYEQYF. The gene calls are TRBV10-2 and TRBJ2-7; D is perhaps TRBD2 (6 bases). V lost 5 bases and J lost 1, with 12 bases in between. Germline CDR1 is WSHSY and CDR2 is SAAADI. This CDR3 has 14 amino acids.

As regards this clone: One end of the junction does not line up with germline, which may come from a read error. This sequence joins TRBV5-1 and TRBJ1-2, with unresolved D. The V gene's germline CDR1 is SGHRS and CDR2 YFSETQ. There are 14 residues in the CDR3. CDR3 in amino acids: CASRLDGENYGYTF. Written as DNA, the CDR3 is TGCGCCAGCAGATTGGACGGTGAGAACTATGGCTACACCTTC.

The chain couples TRBV7-3 to TRBJ1-2; D is perhaps TRBD1 (5 bases). The CDR3 sequence is 13 residues long. V was pared by 1 base and J by 6 bases, with 9 bases between. Germline V gene data show CDR1 as SGHTA and CDR2 as FQGTGA. The CDR3 bases are TGTGCCAGCAGCTTAAGAGTAGGGGATGGCTACACCTTC. Translating it yields CASSLRVGDGYTF.

In this sample, this clone turned up a few times. The chain combines TRBV12-3 or TRBV12-4 with TRBJ1-2; the D is unclear. This CDR3 is built from 13 residues. Trimming stripped 6 bases from V and 7 bases from J, with 15 bases between. The CDR3 spells CASSPTGLGGYTF. The CDR3 DNA reads TGTGCCAGCAGCCCCACGGGTTTGGGTGGCTACACCTTC.

Concerning this clone: The same CDR3 also results from other DNA sequences found in this sample. The chain joins TRBV30 to TRBJ1-6; D gene unclear. The CDR3 is 15 residues long. Trimming shortened V by 2 bases and J by 7 bases, and 15 bases separated the two germline ends. Germline V gene sequence: CDR1 GTSNPN, CDR2 SVGIG (reference sequence). CDR3 in amino acids: CAWSPGGPGNSPLHF. DNA for the CDR3: TGTGCCTGGAGTCCTGGAGGGCCGGGGAATTCACCCCTCCACTTT.

The chain carries TRBV4-1 and TRBJ1-1, with D possibly TRBD1 on 5 matching bases. The CDR3 covers 16 residues. Germline loops: CDR1 MGHRA, CDR2 YSYEKL. The V and J ends lost 1 base and 0 bases respectively, with 12 bases between them. The CDR3 protein is CASSQVTGSMNTEAFF. The CDR3 DNA reads TGCGCCAGCAGCCAAGTTACAGGTTCAATGAACACTGAAGCTTTCTTT.

The V call is TRBV30, the J call TRBJ2-2; D may be TRBD2 (5 bases). CDR3 length equals 12 residues. Germline-derived CDR1 and CDR2 are GTSNPN and SVGIG (reference sequence). V gave up 1 base and J gave up 9 bases, with 9 bases separating them. The CDR3 DNA follows: TGTGCCTGGAGTGAAGCGGAAAGGGAGCTGTTTTTT. The encoded protein is CAWSEAERELFF.

This chain's CDR3 is CASSQEGQGTAFF. For the CDR3, the DNA is TGTGCCAGCAGCCAAGAAGGGCAGGGAACGGCTTTCTTT. This chain uses TRBV3-1 (or the pseudogene TRBV3-2) with TRBJ1-1; maybe TRBD1 (5 bases). V lost 0 bases and J 11 bases, leaving 13 bases between the germline ends. This CDR3 spans 13 amino acids. Germline V gene lookup returns CDR1 LGHDT and CDR2 YNNKEL (reference sequence).

V is TRBV28 and J is TRBJ2-2, with 7 bases fitting TRBD1. Germline CDR1 MDHEN, CDR2 SYDVKM. V lost 3 bases to trimming and J lost 16 bases; unmatched junction nucleotides: 8. CDR3 length equals 12 residues. Here the CDR3 reads CASSFKGQYGFF. Written as DNA, the CDR3 is TGTGCCAGCAGTTTCAAGGGACAGTACGGGTTTTTT.

This clone was counted once. CDR3: CASSITRLDGTYEQYF. CDR3 sequence (DNA): TGTGCCAGTAGTATTACAAGACTTGATGGCACCTACGAGCAGTACTTC. The V and J genes are TRBV19 and TRBJ2-7; D not resolved. V was clipped by 3 bases and J by 2 bases, with 17 bases between them. From germline, CDR1 is LNHDA and CDR2 SQIVND (reference sequence). The CDR3 length is 16 residues.

CDR3 nucleotides: TGTGCCGGGGGGGAAGAGACCCAGTACTTC. Translation gives CAGGEETQYF. This rearrangement joins TRBV6-5 to TRBJ2-5; 7 nucleotides match TRBD2. Germline values: CDR1 MNHEY, CDR2 SVGAGI. The CDR3 totals 10 residues. With 11 bases clipped from V and 3 bases from J, the junction kept 0 bases outside the gene matches.

As for this clone: Other DNA sequences of this sample code for an identical CDR3. The CDR3 loop is CASSRTGVTNEKLFF. CDR3 DNA sequence: TGCGCCAGCAGTCGGACAGGGGTTACTAATGAAAAACTGTTTTTT. The V gene is TRBV5-1, the J gene TRBJ1-4; 9 positions agree with TRBD1. Germline V gives CDR1 SGHRS, CDR2 YFSETQ. V was clipped by 5 bases and J by 2 bases; unmatched bases: 4. The CDR3 runs 15 residues.

The rearrangement joins TRBV6-6 to TRBJ1-2; D may be TRBD1 (5 bases). Germline V gives CDR1 MNHNY, CDR2 SVGAGI (reference sequence). This CDR3 has 12 residues. Trimming took off 0 bases at V and 8 bases at J, with 7 bases between the two ends. The CDR3 DNA sequence: TGTGCCAGCAGTTACTCGGACAAAGGCTACACCTTC. Amino acid sequence: CASSYSDKGYTF.

The chain is built from TRBV2 and TRBJ1-2; the D is unclear. The CDR3 has 14 residues. Trimming removed 1 base from V and 4 bases from J, with 10 bases in between. Germline V CDR1 and CDR2: SNHLY, FYNNEI. Here the CDR3 DNA reads TGTGCCAGCAGTGAAGAGGCAGCGATCTATGGCTACACCTTC. This codes for CASSEEAAIYGYTF.

This chain links TRBV9 with TRBJ1-3, with a possible D match to TRBD1 (6 bases). The length of the CDR3 is 15 residues. The V and J ends lost 1 base and 3 bases respectively, with 11 bases between them. In germline, CDR1 is SGDLS, CDR2 YYNGEE. CDR3 residues: CASSVRETGGNTIYF. The CDR3 DNA reads TGTGCCAGCAGCGTACGAGAGACAGGTGGAAACACCATATATTTT.

This rearrangement joins TRBV6-5 to TRBJ2-7; a possible D gene is TRBD2 (6 bases). The CDR3 contains 15 residues. With 0 bases removed from V and 3 bases from J, the gap between germline ends came to 12 bases. Germline V gives CDR1 MNHEY, CDR2 SVGAGI. The CDR3 loop reads CASSYSWRGHYEQYF. The CDR3 DNA reads TGTGCCAGCAGTTACTCATGGCGGGGCCACTACGAGCAGTACTTC.

The rearrangement links TRBV14 to TRBJ1-1, with D perhaps matching TRBD1 (5 bases). The CDR3 consists of 14 residues. The germline CDR1 and CDR2 sequences are SGHDN and FVKESK. V gave up 1 base and J gave up 2 bases, with 8 bases separating them. CDR3 sequence reads: CASSQVGANTEAFF. CDR3 nucleotides: TGTGCCAGCAGCCAAGTAGGGGCCAACACTGAAGCTTTCTTT.

The CDR3 DNA is TGTGCCAGCAGCTTCTACACAGCTTCCTACGAGCAGTACTTC. Translated: CASSFYTASYEQYF. V usage is TRBV5-6 and J usage is TRBJ2-7; no clear D. Germline V gives CDR1 SGHDT, CDR2 YYEEEE. This CDR3 has 14 residues. V was trimmed by 2 bases and J by 1 base, leaving 10 bases between them.

The J gene is TRBJ2-3, the V gene TRBV2; TRBD2 agrees at 7 bases. The ends lost 2 bases at V and 6 bases at J; junction bases unmatched: 8. This CDR3 contains 15 residues. The germline V gene encodes CDR1 SNHLY and CDR2 FYNNEI. This chain's CDR3 is CASSERTSEIDTQYF. Here the CDR3 DNA reads TGTGCCAGCAGTGAAAGGACTAGTGAAATTGATACGCAGTATTTT.

This clone was picked up one time. The chain recombines TRBV10-3 with TRBJ1-1; D may be TRBD1 (5 bases). Looked up from germline, CDR1 is ENHRY and CDR2 is SYGVKD. The CDR3 runs to 12 residues. V was clipped by 4 bases and J by 5 bases, with 8 bases between them. The DNA of the CDR3 is TGTGCCATCAGTGTTGGGGGGACTGAAGCTTTCTTT. Translating gives CAISVGGTEAFF.

The V and J genes are TRBV11-2 and TRBJ2-7; D is undetermined. Germline values: CDR1 SGHAT, CDR2 FQNNGV. CDR3 size: 14 residues. Trimming left V 5 bases short and J 0 bases short, with 11 bases between. CDR3: CASSLNIFSYEQYF. In DNA form, the CDR3 reads TGTGCCAGCAGCCTAAATATCTTCTCCTACGAGCAGTACTTC.

V usage is TRBV5-1 and J usage is TRBJ1-3; D is ambiguous. Germline assignment: CDR1 SGHRS and CDR2 YFSETQ. Trimming removed 7 bases from V and 0 bases from J, with 8 bases in between. The CDR3 is made up of 13 amino acids. The CDR3 reads CASGPSSGNTIYF. Here the CDR3 DNA reads TGCGCCAGCGGGCCCAGCTCTGGAAACACCATATATTTT.